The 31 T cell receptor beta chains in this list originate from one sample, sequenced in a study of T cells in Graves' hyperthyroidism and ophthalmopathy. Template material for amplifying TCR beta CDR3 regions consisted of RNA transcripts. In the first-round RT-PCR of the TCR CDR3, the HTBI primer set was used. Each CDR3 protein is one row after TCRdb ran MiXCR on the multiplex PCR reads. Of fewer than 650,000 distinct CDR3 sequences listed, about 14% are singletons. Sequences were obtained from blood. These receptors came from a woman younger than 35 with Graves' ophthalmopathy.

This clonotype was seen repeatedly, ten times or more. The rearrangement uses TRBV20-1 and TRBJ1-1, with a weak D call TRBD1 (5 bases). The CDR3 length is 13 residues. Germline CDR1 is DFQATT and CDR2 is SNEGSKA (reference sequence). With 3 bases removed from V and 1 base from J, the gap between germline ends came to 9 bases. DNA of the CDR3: TGCAGTGCTAGGTCGGACACGAACACTGAAGCTTTCTTT. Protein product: CSARSDTNTEAFF.

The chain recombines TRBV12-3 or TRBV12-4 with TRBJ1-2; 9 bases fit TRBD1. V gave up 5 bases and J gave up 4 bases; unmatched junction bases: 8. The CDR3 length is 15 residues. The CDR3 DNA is TGTGCCAGCAGTGAGTCGGTGGGACAGGGCTATGGCTACACCTTC. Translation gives CASSESVGQGYGYTF.

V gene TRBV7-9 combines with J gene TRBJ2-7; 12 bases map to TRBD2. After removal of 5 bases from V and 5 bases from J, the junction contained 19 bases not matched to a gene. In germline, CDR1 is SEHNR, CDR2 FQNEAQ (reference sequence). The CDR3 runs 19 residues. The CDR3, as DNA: TGTGCCAGCAGCCTTCCGCGCTGTTCGACTAGCGGGAGTATTGACGAGCAGTACTTC. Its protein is CASSLPRCSTSGSIDEQYF.

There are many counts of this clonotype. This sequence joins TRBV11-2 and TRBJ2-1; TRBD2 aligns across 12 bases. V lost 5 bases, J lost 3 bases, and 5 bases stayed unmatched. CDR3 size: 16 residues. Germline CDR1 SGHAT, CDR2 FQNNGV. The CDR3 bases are TGTGCCAGCAGCCGGACTAGCGGGAATATCTACAATGAGCAGTTCTTC. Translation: CASSRTSGNIYNEQFF.

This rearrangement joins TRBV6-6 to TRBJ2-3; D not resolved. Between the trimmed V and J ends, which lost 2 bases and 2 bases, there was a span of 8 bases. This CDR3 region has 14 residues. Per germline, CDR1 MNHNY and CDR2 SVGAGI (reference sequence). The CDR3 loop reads CASSYLADTDTQYF. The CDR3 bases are TGTGCCAGCAGTTACCTGGCAGACACAGATACGCAGTATTTT.

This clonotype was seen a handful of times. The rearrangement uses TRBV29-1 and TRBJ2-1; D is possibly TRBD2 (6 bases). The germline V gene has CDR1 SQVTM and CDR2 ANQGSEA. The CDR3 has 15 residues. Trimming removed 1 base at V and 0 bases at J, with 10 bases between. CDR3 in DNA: TGCAGCGTTGAAGGGCCGGACTACTCCTACAATGAGCAGTTCTTC. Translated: CSVEGPDYSYNEQFF.

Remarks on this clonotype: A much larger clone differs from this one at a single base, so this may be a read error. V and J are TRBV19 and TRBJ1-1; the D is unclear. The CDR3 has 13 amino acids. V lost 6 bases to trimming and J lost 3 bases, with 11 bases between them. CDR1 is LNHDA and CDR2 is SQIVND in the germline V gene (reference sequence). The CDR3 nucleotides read TGTGCCAGTAGCCTACCGGTTGACACTGAAGCTTTCTTT. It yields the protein CASSLPVDTEAFF. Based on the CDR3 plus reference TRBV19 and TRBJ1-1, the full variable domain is DGGITQSPKYLFRKEGQNVTLSCEQNLNHDAMYWYRQDPGQGLRLIYYSQIVNDFQKGDIAEGYSVSREKKESFPLTVTSAQKNPTAFYLCASSLPVDTEAFFGQGTRLTVV.

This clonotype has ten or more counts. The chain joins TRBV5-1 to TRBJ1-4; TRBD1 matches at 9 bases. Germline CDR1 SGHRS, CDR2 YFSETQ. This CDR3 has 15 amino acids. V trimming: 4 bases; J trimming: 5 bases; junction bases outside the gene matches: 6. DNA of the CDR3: TGCGCCAGCAGCCCTTCCACAGGGGGCAATGAAAAACTGTTTTTT. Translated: CASSPSTGGNEKLFF.

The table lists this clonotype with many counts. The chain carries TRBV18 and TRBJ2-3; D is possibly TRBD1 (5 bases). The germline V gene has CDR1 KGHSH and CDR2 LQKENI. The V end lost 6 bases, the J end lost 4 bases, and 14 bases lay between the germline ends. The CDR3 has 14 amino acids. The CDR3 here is CASSRDELSDTQYF. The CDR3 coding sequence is TGTGCCAGCTCCAGGGATGAGCTGTCAGATACGCAGTATTTT. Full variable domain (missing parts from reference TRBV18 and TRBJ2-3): NAGVMQNPRHLVRRRGQEARLRCSPMKGHSHVYWYRQLPEEGLKFMVYLQKENIIDESGMPKERFSAEFPKEGPSILRIQQVVRGDSAAYFCASSRDELSDTQYFGPGTRLTVL.

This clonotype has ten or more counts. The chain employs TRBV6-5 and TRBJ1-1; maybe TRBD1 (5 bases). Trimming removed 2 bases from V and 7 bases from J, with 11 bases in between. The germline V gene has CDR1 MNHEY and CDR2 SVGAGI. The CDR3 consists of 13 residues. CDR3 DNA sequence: TGTGCCAGCAGTTACCAACAGGACTTTGAAGCTTTCTTT. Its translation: CASSYQQDFEAFF.

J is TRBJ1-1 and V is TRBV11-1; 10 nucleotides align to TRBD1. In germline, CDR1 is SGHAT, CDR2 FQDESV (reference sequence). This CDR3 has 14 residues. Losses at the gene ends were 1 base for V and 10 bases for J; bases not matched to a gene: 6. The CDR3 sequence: CASSLDQTGGRAFF. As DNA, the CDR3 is TGTGCCAGCAGCTTAGACCAGACAGGGGGCCGAGCTTTCTTT.

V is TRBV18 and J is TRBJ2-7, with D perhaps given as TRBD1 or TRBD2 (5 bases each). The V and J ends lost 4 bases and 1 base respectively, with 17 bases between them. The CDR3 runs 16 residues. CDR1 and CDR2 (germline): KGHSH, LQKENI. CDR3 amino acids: CASSLPGPPWSYEQYF. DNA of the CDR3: TGTGCCAGCTCACTACCGGGGCCTCCGTGGTCCTACGAGCAGTACTTC.

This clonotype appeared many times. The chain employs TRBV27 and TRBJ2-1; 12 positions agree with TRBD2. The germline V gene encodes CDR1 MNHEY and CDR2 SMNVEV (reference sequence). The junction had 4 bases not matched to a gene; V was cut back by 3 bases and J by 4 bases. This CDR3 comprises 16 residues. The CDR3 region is CASSLTSGGFYNEQFF. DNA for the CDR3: TGTGCCAGCAGTTTGACTAGCGGGGGATTTTACAATGAGCAGTTCTTC.

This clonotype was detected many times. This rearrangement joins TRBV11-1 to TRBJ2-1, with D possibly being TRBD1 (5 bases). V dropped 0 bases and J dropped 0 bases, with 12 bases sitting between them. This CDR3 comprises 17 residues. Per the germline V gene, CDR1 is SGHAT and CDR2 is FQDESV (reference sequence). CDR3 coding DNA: TGTGCCAGCAGCTTAGCGCTAGGGGATTCCTCCTACAATGAGCAGTTCTTC. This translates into CASSLALGDSSYNEQFF.

CDR3 protein: CASSYSDGRQYF. Here the CDR3 DNA reads TGTGCCAGCAGTTACTCGGACGGGAGGCAGTACTTC. The chain has TRBV6-6 and TRBJ2-7; the D gene is possibly TRBD2 (6 bases). V was clipped by 0 bases and J by 9 bases, with 9 bases between them. CDR3 length equals 12 residues. The V gene's germline CDR1 is MNHNY and CDR2 SVGAGI (reference sequence).

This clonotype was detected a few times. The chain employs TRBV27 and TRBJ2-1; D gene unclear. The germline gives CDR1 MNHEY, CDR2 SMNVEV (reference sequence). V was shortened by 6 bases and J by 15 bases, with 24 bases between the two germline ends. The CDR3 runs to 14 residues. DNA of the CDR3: TGTGCCAGCAGCTACGGGCAAGATGTAAGGTTCCCGTTCTTC. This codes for CASSYGQDVRFPFF.

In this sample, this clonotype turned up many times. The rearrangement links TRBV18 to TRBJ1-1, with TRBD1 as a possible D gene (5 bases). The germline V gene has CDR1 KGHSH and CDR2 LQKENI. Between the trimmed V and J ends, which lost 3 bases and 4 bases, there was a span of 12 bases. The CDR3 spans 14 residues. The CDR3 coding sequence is TGTGCCAGCTCACCGACAGCCCCGAGCACTGAAGCTTTCTTT. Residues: CASSPTAPSTEAFF.

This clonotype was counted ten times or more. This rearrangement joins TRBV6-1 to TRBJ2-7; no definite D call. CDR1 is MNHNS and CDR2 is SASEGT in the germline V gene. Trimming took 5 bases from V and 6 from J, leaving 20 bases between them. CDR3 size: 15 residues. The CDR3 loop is CASSPRGQGRSEQYF. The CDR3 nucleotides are TGTGCCAGCAGTCCTCGCGGCCAAGGTAGGTCCGAGCAGTACTTC.

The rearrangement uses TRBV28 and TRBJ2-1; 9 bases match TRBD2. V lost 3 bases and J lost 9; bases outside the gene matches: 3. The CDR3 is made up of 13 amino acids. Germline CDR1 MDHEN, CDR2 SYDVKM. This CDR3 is CASSLGLASEQFF. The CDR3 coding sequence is TGTGCCAGCAGTTTGGGACTAGCTAGTGAGCAGTTCTTC.

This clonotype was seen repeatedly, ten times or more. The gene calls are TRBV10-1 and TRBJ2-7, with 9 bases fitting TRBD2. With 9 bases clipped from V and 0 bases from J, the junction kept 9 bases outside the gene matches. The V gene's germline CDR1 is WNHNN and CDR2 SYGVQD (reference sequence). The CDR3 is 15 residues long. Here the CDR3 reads CASPRGSGSSYEQYF. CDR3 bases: TGCGCCAGTCCCCGGGGTAGCGGGAGCTCCTACGAGCAGTACTTC.

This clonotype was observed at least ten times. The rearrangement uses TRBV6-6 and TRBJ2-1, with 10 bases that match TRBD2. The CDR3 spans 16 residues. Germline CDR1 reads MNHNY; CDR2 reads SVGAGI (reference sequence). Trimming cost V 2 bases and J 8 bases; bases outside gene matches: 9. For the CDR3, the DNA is TGTGCCAGCAGTTACCCCGAGCGGGAGGGCTCACATGAGCAGTTCTTC. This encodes CASSYPEREGSHEQFF.

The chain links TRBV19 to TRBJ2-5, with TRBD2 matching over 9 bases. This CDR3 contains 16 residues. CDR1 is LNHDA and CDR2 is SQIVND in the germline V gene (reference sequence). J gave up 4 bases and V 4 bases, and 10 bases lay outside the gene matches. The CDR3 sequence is CASSRGLAGAGETQYF. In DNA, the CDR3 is TGTGCCAGTAGTAGAGGGTTAGCGGGAGCGGGAGAGACCCAGTACTTC.

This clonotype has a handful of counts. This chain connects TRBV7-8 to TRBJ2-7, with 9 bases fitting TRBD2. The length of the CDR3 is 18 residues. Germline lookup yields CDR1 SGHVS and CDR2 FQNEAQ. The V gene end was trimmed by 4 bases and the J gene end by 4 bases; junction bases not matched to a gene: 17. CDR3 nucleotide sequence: TGTGCCAGCAGCTCCAACACTAGCGGGTCCGAATTCCTGTACGAGCAGTACTTC. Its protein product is CASSSNTSGSEFLYEQYF.

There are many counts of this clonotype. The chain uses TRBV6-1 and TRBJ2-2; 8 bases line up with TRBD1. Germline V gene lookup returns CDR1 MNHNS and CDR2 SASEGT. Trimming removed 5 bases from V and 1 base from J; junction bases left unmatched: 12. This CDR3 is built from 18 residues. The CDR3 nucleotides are TGTGCCAGCAGTTTAAGGACAGGGATCTTTGTGAACACCGGGGAGCTGTTTTTT. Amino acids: CASSLRTGIFVNTGELFF.

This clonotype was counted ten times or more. In nucleotides, the CDR3 is TGTGCCAGCAGCTTTAGCGGGAGGACTAATGAGCAGTTCTTC. Translation gives CASSFSGRTNEQFF. The chain combines TRBV7-9 with TRBJ2-1; TRBD2 matches at 10 bases. V dropped 3 bases and J dropped 7; count of bases not matched to a gene: 3. The CDR3 sequence is 14 residues long. Germline CDR1 reads SEHNR; CDR2 reads FQNEAQ (reference sequence).

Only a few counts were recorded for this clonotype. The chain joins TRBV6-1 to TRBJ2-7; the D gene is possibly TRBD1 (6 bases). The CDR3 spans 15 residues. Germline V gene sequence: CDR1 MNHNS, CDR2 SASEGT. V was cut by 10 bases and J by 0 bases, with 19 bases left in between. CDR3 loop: CATYRRAGVSYEQYF. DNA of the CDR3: TGTGCCACCTATCGTCGGGCAGGGGTCTCCTACGAGCAGTACTTC.

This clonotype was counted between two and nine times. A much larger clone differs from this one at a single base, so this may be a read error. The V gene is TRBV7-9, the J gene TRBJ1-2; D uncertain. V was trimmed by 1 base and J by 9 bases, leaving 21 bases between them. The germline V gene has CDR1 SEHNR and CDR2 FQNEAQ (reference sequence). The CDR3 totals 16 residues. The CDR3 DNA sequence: TGTGCCAGCAGCTTAGAAGTGATTACCTTAGGGTATAGCTACACCTTC. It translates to CASSLEVITLGYSYTF.

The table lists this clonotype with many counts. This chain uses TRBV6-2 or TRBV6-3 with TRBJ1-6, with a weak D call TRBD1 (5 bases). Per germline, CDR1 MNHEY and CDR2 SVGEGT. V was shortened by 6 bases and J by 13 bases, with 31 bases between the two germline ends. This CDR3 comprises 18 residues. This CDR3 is CASRTSGTFGLLFEPLHF. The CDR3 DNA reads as TGTGCCAGCAGGACTTCCGGGACCTTCGGGCTTCTTTTTGAGCCCCTCCACTTT.

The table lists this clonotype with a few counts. For the CDR3, the DNA is TGTGCCAGCAGCCAAGGACAGCCCGCCGACTCCTATAATTCACCCCTCCACTTT. Its protein is CASSQGQPADSYNSPLHF. The V and J genes are TRBV5-5 and TRBJ1-6; D may be TRBD1 (6 bases). Trimming cost V 4 bases and J 0 bases, with 17 bases left between them. Germline CDR1 reads SGHKS; CDR2 reads YYEKEE (reference sequence). There are 18 residues in the CDR3.

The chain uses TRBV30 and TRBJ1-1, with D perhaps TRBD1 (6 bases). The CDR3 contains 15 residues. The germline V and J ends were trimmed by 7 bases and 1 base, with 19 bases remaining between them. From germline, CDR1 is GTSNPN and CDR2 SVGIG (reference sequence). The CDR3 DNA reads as TGTGCCTCGCTTCGGGGGCGGCCTAAGAACACTGAAGCTTTCTTT. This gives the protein CASLRGRPKNTEAFF. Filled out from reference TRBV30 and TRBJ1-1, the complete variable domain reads SQTIHQWPATLVQPVGSPLSLECTVEGTSNPNLYWYRQAAGRGLQLLFYSVGIGQISSEVPQNLSASRPQDRQFILSSKKLLLSDSGFYLCASLRGRPKNTEAFFGQGTRLTVV.

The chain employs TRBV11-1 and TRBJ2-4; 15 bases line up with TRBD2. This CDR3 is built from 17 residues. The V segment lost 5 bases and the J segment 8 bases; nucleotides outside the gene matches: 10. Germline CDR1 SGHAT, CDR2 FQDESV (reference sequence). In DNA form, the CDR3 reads TGTGCCAGCAGCCGGGGACTAGCGGGAGGCTGGGGGGACATTCAGTACTTC. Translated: CASSRGLAGGWGDIQYF.